The 27 T cell receptor beta chains in this list originate from one sample, sequenced in a study of blood T cell repertoires in COVID-19. Assay: immunoSEQ multiplex PCR; the TCRdb copy retains only in-frame clones and omits some. This table holds some 40,000 clones, roughly four fifths found once. The sequenced sample was peripheral blood. These receptors were collected from an elderly woman with acute or convalescent COVID-19.

The CDR3 here is CASSLGLAGGGRETQYF. DNA of the CDR3: TGTGCCAGCAGCTTGGGACTAGCGGGGGGCGGGAGAGAGACCCAGTACTTC. The rearrangement uses TRBV7-2 and TRBJ2-5; 15 bases fit TRBD2. Trimming removed 3 bases from V and 4 bases from J; junction bases left unmatched: 6. The germline gives CDR1 SGHTA, CDR2 FQGNSA. The CDR3 totals 17 residues.

This chain uses TRBV5-8 with TRBJ1-1; D possibly corresponds to TRBD1 (6 bases). The CDR3 totals 18 residues. Germline V gives CDR1 SGHTS, CDR2 YDEGEE. The V gene lost 3 bases and the J gene lost 3 bases, with 24 bases spanning the gap. CDR3 in DNA: TGTGCCAGCAGCTGGCACGGGGGGCAAGGTACAACGTACACTGAAGCTTTCTTT. Its translation: CASSWHGGQGTTYTEAFF.

This clone was observed a single time. This sequence joins TRBV24-1 and TRBJ2-5; 8 bases are shared with TRBD2. The CDR3 consists of 16 residues. Trimming removed 0 bases from V and 4 bases from J; junction bases left unmatched: 6. Per the germline V gene, CDR1 is KGHDR and CDR2 is SFDVKD. CDR3 residues: CATSDLSGGKGETQYF. In DNA form, the CDR3 reads TGTGCCACCAGTGATTTGAGCGGGGGCAAGGGAGAGACCCAGTACTTC.

The J gene is TRBJ2-5, the V gene TRBV2, with D uncertain. CDR1 and CDR2 from the germline V gene are SNHLY and FYNNEI. V lost 4 bases to trimming and J lost 7 bases, with 19 bases between them. The CDR3 has 15 residues. CDR3 loop: CASSVEHPEVGTQYF. Written as DNA, the CDR3 is TGTGCCAGCAGTGTCGAACATCCCGAGGTCGGGACCCAGTACTTC.

J is TRBJ2-3 and V is TRBV9; tentative D call: TRBD2 (5 bases). The length of the CDR3 is 14 residues. V was cut by 2 bases and J by 6 bases, with 13 bases left in between. The germline gives CDR1 SGDLS, CDR2 YYNGEE. This chain's CDR3 is CASSVNARGDTQYF. In DNA, the CDR3 is TGTGCCAGCAGCGTGAACGCGCGAGGGGATACGCAGTATTTT.

The CDR3 region has the DNA TGTGCCAGCAGCCAATCCCCCACAGGGGCTAATGAAAAACTGTTTTTT. Residues: CASSQSPTGANEKLFF. V gene TRBV3-1 (or the pseudogene TRBV3-2) combines with J gene TRBJ1-4; the match to TRBD1 covers 7 bases. The CDR3 runs to 16 residues. Germline V lookup: CDR1 LGHDT, CDR2 YNNKEL (reference sequence). The V gene end was trimmed by 2 bases and the J gene end by 3 bases; junction bases not matched to a gene: 6.

As regards this clone: Different DNA sequences within this sample yield the same CDR3. The chain employs TRBV19 and TRBJ1-4, with D possibly being TRBD1 (6 bases). Germline assignment: CDR1 LNHDA and CDR2 SQIVND (reference sequence). V lost 5 bases and J 5 bases, leaving 15 bases between the germline ends. The CDR3 runs 15 residues. As DNA, the CDR3 is TGTGCCAGTAGTCTTCCAGGGCAGGGGAATGAAAAACTGTTTTTT. Encoded protein: CASSLPGQGNEKLFF.

The chain uses TRBV6-4 and TRBJ1-2; weak D call: TRBD1 (6 bases). The ends were cut back, 5 bases at V and 4 bases at J, with 11 bases in the middle. In germline, CDR1 is MRHNA, CDR2 SNTAGT. The CDR3 is 13 residues long. The CDR3 here is CASSSDRFYGYTF. In nucleotides, the CDR3 is TGTGCCAGCAGTTCTGACAGGTTCTATGGCTACACCTTC.

The V and J genes are TRBV4-2 and TRBJ1-5; D remains ambiguous. The length of the CDR3 is 13 residues. V dropped 3 bases and J dropped 7 bases, with 10 bases sitting between them. CDR1 is LGHNA and CDR2 is YNFKEQ in the germline V gene. The CDR3, as DNA: TGTGCCAGCAGCCAGGAGTTCCAGCAGCCCCAGCATTTT. This gives the protein CASSQEFQQPQHF.

The chain has TRBV27 and TRBJ1-2, with D possibly matching TRBD1 (5 bases). The V end lost 6 bases, the J end lost 4 bases, and 12 bases lay between the germline ends. Germline V lookup: CDR1 MNHEY, CDR2 SMNVEV (reference sequence). The CDR3 totals 13 residues. The DNA for the CDR3 is TGTGCCAGCAGCCCCAGGGAAGGCTATGGCTACACCTTC. This sequence encodes CASSPREGYGYTF.

J is TRBJ1-1 and V is TRBV14; D call uncertain. Germline CDR1 SGHDN, CDR2 FVKESK. With 0 bases removed from V and 7 bases from J, the gap between germline ends came to 12 bases. The CDR3 consists of 14 residues. The CDR3 DNA is TGTGCCAGCAGCCAAGAATGGGCCGATGGTGAAGCTTTCTTT. Amino acid sequence: CASSQEWADGEAFF.

The chain joins TRBV28 to TRBJ1-6, with D tentatively TRBD1 (5 bases). The CDR3 is 15 amino acids. V shed 6 bases and J shed 4 bases, with 13 bases lying between them. Germline values: CDR1 MDHEN, CDR2 SYDVKM. The CDR3 is CASRKRGGYNSPLHF. CDR3 sequence (DNA): TGTGCCAGCAGGAAGCGGGGGGGTTATAATTCACCCCTCCACTTT.

The chain is built from TRBV2 and TRBJ2-5; TRBD2 is a possible D gene (6 bases). Trimming cost V 7 bases and J 10 bases, with 28 bases left between them. The CDR3 runs to 16 residues. Germline V CDR1 and CDR2: SNHLY, FYNNEI. The CDR3 is CASTLEAEPPGGGQYF. The CDR3 DNA follows: TGTGCCAGCACCCTCGAAGCGGAGCCTCCCGGGGGTGGCCAGTACTTC.

This sequence joins TRBV6-5 and TRBJ2-5; maybe TRBD1 (5 bases). V dropped 5 bases and J dropped 0 bases, with 10 bases sitting between them. Germline V gene lookup returns CDR1 MNHEY and CDR2 SVGAGI. This CDR3 is built from 14 residues. The CDR3, as DNA: TGTGCCAGCAGTAAACAGGAGTACCAAGAGACCCAGTACTTC. Protein: CASSKQEYQETQYF.

This clone was seen a few times. The chain links TRBV7-9 to TRBJ2-1, with 9 bases fitting TRBD2. CDR1 is SEHNR and CDR2 is FQNEAQ in the germline V gene (reference sequence). V lost 6 bases, J lost 3 bases, and 6 bases stayed unmatched. The CDR3 is 15 residues long. CDR3 in amino acids: CASSPAGGHYNEQFF. The CDR3 region has the DNA TGTGCCAGCAGTCCAGCGGGGGGCCACTACAATGAGCAGTTCTTC.

The chain combines TRBV11-2 with TRBJ2-5; 10 bases are a match to TRBD2. CDR3 length equals 15 residues. The V and J ends lost 5 bases and 7 bases, in that order; junction bases with no gene match: 10. The germline CDR1 and CDR2 sequences are SGHAT and FQNNGV. Written as DNA, the CDR3 is TGTGCCAGCAGCCCGAGCGGGGGGGGGATCGGGACCCAGTACTTC. Translating it yields CASSPSGGGIGTQYF.

The chain is built from TRBV7-2 and TRBJ2-3, with D possibly TRBD2 on 7 matching bases. With 1 base removed from V and 5 bases from J, the gap between germline ends came to 13 bases. CDR1 is SGHTA and CDR2 is FQGNSA in the germline V gene. This CDR3 has 15 amino acids. CDR3 protein: CASSLDGGLEDTQYF. The CDR3 region has the DNA TGTGCCAGCAGCTTAGACGGGGGGCTAGAAGATACGCAGTATTTT.

V usage is TRBV6-5 and J usage is TRBJ2-4; 9 bases align to TRBD1. The junction had 11 bases not matched to a gene; V was cut back by 6 bases and J by 8 bases. CDR3 size: 15 residues. Looked up from germline, CDR1 is MNHEY and CDR2 is SVGAGI. The CDR3 loop is CASRPTGGASDIQYF. The DNA for the CDR3 is TGTGCCAGCAGACCAACAGGGGGCGCGTCGGACATTCAGTACTTC.

The chain has TRBV7-2 and TRBJ2-1, with a tentative D call TRBD2 (6 bases). V lost 0 bases and J 2 bases, leaving 8 bases between the germline ends. Germline lookup yields CDR1 SGHTA and CDR2 FQGNSA. The CDR3 spans 15 residues. CDR3 sequence reads: CASSLAGGTYNEQFF. The CDR3, as DNA: TGTGCCAGCAGCTTAGCGGGGGGTACCTACAATGAGCAGTTCTTC. Full variable domain (missing parts from reference TRBV7-2 and TRBJ2-1): GAGVSQSPSNKVTEKGKDVELRCDPISGHTALYWYRQSLGQGLEFLIYFQGNSAPDKSGLPSDRFSAERTGGSVSTLTIQRTQQEDSAVYLCASSLAGGTYNEQFFGPGTRLTVL.

The chain carries TRBV5-1 and TRBJ2-2, with 11 bases identical to TRBD1. Germline loops: CDR1 SGHRS, CDR2 YFSETQ. This CDR3 is 15 amino acids long. With 6 bases clipped from V and 5 bases from J, the junction kept 6 bases outside the gene matches. As DNA, the CDR3 is TGCGCCAGCACTTCCGGGACAGGGGGAACCGGGGAGCTGTTTTTT. This translates into CASTSGTGGTGELFF.

The chain is built from TRBV20-1 and TRBJ2-3; D gene ambiguous. This CDR3 region has 17 residues. Germline CDR1 reads DFQATT; CDR2 reads SNEGSKA (reference sequence). V was cut by 3 bases and J by 0 bases, with 19 bases left in between. Here the CDR3 DNA reads TGCAGTGCTAGTGACCGAACTTTGACAATTAGCACAGATACGCAGTATTTT. It codes for CSASDRTLTISTDTQYF.

The chain uses TRBV2 and TRBJ2-2; TRBD1 agrees at 12 bases. The CDR3 runs to 15 residues. Germline V gene data show CDR1 as SNHLY and CDR2 as FYNNEI. After removal of 4 bases from V and 5 bases from J, the junction contained 2 bases not matched to a gene. CDR3 sequence (DNA): TGTGCCAGCAGTGGGGACAGGGGGCTAACCGGGGAGCTGTTTTTT. It yields the protein CASSGDRGLTGELFF.

The chain combines TRBV7-3 with TRBJ1-1; weak D call: TRBD1 (5 bases). The CDR3 totals 15 residues. Germline V gene sequence: CDR1 SGHTA, CDR2 FQGTGA. V gave up 5 bases and J gave up 5 bases, with 18 bases separating them. This chain's CDR3 is CASSPRVGEGTEAFF. CDR3 nucleotides: TGTGCCAGCAGCCCCCGGGTAGGGGAGGGAACTGAAGCTTTCTTT.

The gene calls are TRBV30 and TRBJ2-2; 8 nucleotides match TRBD2. The CDR3 totals 16 residues. Germline V gene sequence: CDR1 GTSNPN, CDR2 SVGIG (reference sequence). V trimming: 1 base; J trimming: 3 bases; junction bases outside the gene matches: 7. CDR3 DNA: TGTGCCTGGAGTGGGGTAGGACTAGCATACACCGGGGAGCTGTTTTTT. Protein: CAWSGVGLAYTGELFF.

CDR3 sequence reads: CASSFADNEKLFF. Here the CDR3 DNA reads TGTGCCAGCAGCTTTGCGGATAATGAAAAACTGTTTTTT. The chain couples TRBV7-8 to TRBJ1-4; D is uncertain. This CDR3 has 13 residues. V lost 3 bases and J 4 bases, leaving 6 bases between the germline ends. Per germline, CDR1 SGHVS and CDR2 FQNEAQ.

The CDR3 loop reads CASSQDERFLYEQYF. The CDR3 bases are TGTGCCAGCAGCCAAGATGAGCGTTTTCTCTACGAGCAGTACTTC. This chain links TRBV4-2 with TRBJ2-7; D remains unclear. The CDR3 contains 15 residues. Germline CDR1 reads LGHNA; CDR2 reads YNFKEQ. V was pared by 0 bases and J by 3 bases, with 12 bases between.

This sequence joins TRBV19 and TRBJ2-2; 9 bases are a match to TRBD2. J was trimmed by 3 bases and V by 7 bases; bases with no gene match: 6. This CDR3 comprises 15 residues. The V gene's germline CDR1 is LNHDA and CDR2 SQIVND (reference sequence). CDR3 nucleotides: TGTGCCAGTAATCCACTAGCGGGCGACACCGGGGAGCTGTTTTTT. This codes for CASNPLAGDTGELFF.